This is a list of T cell receptor beta chains from one sample in a study of monozygotic twins with cystic fibrosis. Some clones are missing from TCRdb's copy, which holds only in-frame ones; the method was immunoSEQ multiplex PCR. The table has over a thousand clones, approximately 95% seen once. The sample taken for sequencing was blood. Every receptor here comes from a boy younger than 18 with cystic fibrosis. Each CDR3 is given with its conserved first and last residue. D genes are given only for firm matches. Only some rows state a clone size, as once, few, many or a class for expanded clones.

DNA	CDR3	J	size	V	D
TGCGCCAGCCAATGGACATCGGAGAATTCACCCCTCCACTTT	CASQWTSENSPLHF	TRBJ1-6	few	TRBV5-1	-
TGTGCCTGGAGTGAGCAAAGTGATCAGCCCCAGCATTTT	CAWSEQSDQPQHF	TRBJ1-5	-	TRBV30	-
TGTGCCAGCAATGCTGGACAGGGGGCGGCGTGGGGCTACACCTTC	CASNAGQGAAWGYTF	TRBJ1-2	-	TRBV2	TRBD1
TGCAGCGTTGACGGACGGGGCTCGCGGGACACTGAAGCTTTCTTT	CSVDGRGSRDTEAFF	TRBJ1-1	-	TRBV29-1	-
TGTGCCAGCAGTTTCTCGGGACAGGATTCGGGCGGGGAGCTGTTTTTT	CASSFSGQDSGGELFF	TRBJ2-2	-	TRBV28	TRBD1
TGCGCCAGCAGCCCCTCAGGGCCCTCTCAGCCCCAGCATTTT	CASSPSGPSQPQHF	TRBJ1-5	-	TRBV5-1	-
TGTGCCAGCAGCGTAGGCGTAGGCGACGCAACTAATGAAAAACTGTTTTTT	CASSVGVGDATNEKLFF	TRBJ1-4	-	TRBV9	-
TGTGCCAGCAGTCGAAGACAGGGGGCCTACGAGCAGTACTTC	CASSRRQGAYEQYF	TRBJ2-7	once	TRBV28	TRBD1
TGTGCCAGCAGTTCCCCCCGTGGGAGCACCTACGAGCAGTACTTC	CASSSPRGSTYEQYF	TRBJ2-7	once	TRBV28	-
TGCGCCAGCAGCTCCACGGGACAGGGGGCGAGGGAGCAGTACTTC	CASSSTGQGAREQYF	TRBJ2-7	-	TRBV5-1	TRBD1
TGTGCCACCAGCAGGAGTGGGGACTTCGTGGGCAATGAGCAGTTCTTC	CATSRSGDFVGNEQFF	TRBJ2-1	-	TRBV15	-
TGTGCCAGCAGCCAAGATATTGAGGAAGAGACCCAGTACTTC	CASSQDIEEETQYF	TRBJ2-5	-	TRBV14	-
TGTGCCAGCACTGACGGTTCCTACGAGCAGTACTTC	CASTDGSYEQYF	TRBJ2-7	-	TRBV6-6	-
TGTGCCAGCAGTGGAGAGGCTGGCGAGCAGTACTTC	CASSGEAGEQYF	TRBJ2-7	-	TRBV7-2	-
TGTGCCAGCAGCCCCCGTATCGGCATTCAGTACTTC	CASSPRIGIQYF	TRBJ2-4	-	TRBV9	-
TGTGCCAGCAGCTTAATGGGGGCGAGGTCTAACTATGGCTACACCTTC	CASSLMGARSNYGYTF	TRBJ1-2	-	TRBV13	-
TGTGCCAGCAGCGTAGGGCAGGGTAACACTGAAGCTTTCTTT	CASSVGQGNTEAFF	TRBJ1-1	-	TRBV9	-
TGCGCCAGCAGTGAGACAGGGAGCGAGCAGTACTTC	CASSETGSEQYF	TRBJ2-7	-	TRBV10-1	-
TGTGCCTGGAGGGAGGGGGGGAATTCACCCCTCCACTTT	CAWREGGNSPLHF	TRBJ1-6	once	TRBV30	-
TGTGCCAGCGTGGGGGTCCCTGGGGCCAACGTCCTGACTTTC	CASVGVPGANVLTF	TRBJ2-6	-	TRBV6-1	-
TGTGCCAGCAGCCCGGGGAGTCTTAGATCCACCGGGGAGCTGTTTTTT	CASSPGSLRSTGELFF	TRBJ2-2	once	TRBV5-4	-
TGTGCCAGTAGTATCGACAGGGCTAATGGCTACACCTTC	CASSIDRANGYTF	TRBJ1-2	-	TRBV19	TRBD1
TGTGCCAGCAGCTTAGTTAACCCGAACACTGAAGCTTTCTTT	CASSLVNPNTEAFF	TRBJ1-1	-	TRBV7-9	-
TGCGCCAGCAGCCAAGAGACCAGACCAAGCACAGATACGCAGTATTTT	CASSQETRPSTDTQYF	TRBJ2-3	-	TRBV4-1	-
TGTGCCAGCAGCTGGGACAGCGCGTATGAAAAACTGTTTTTT	CASSWDSAYEKLFF	TRBJ1-4	-	TRBV7-2	TRBD1
TGTGCCCACGGTGCCGGGGAGCTGTTTTTT	CAHGAGELFF	TRBJ2-2	once	TRBV7-9	-
TGTGCCAGCAGCTCCCAAAACCGACAGGCGTACAATGAGCAGTTCTTC	CASSSQNRQAYNEQFF	TRBJ2-1	-	TRBV7-9	-